The 13 T cell receptor beta chains presented below share a single source sample, sequenced in a study of T cell changes during pregnancy in multiple sclerosis. The method was immunoSEQ multiplex PCR; TCRdb's version includes in-frame clones alone and lacks a portion of them. The sample shows roughly 97,000 clones, around nine tenths of them seen only once. Sample: peripheral blood, taken in the second trimester of pregnancy. These receptors originate from a female donor in good health, enrolled as a control in a pregnancy study.

J is TRBJ2-1 and V is TRBV5-1, with D perhaps TRBD1 (5 bases). This CDR3 comprises 12 residues. Germline V gives CDR1 SGHRS, CDR2 YFSETQ. V lost 6 bases to trimming and J lost 2 bases, with 6 bases between them. In nucleotides, the CDR3 is TGCGCCAGCACAGGGACCTACAATGAGCAGTTCTTC. Residues: CASTGTYNEQFF.

This rearrangement joins TRBV27 to TRBJ1-1, with TRBD1 as a possible D gene (5 bases). Trimming cost V 3 bases and J 3 bases, with 17 bases left between them. Germline V CDR1 and CDR2: MNHEY, SMNVEV (reference sequence). The CDR3 sequence is 16 residues long. The CDR3 spells CASSFPPRALYTEAFF. Here the CDR3 DNA reads TGTGCCAGCAGTTTCCCTCCCAGGGCTTTGTACACTGAAGCTTTCTTT.

The chain employs TRBV7-9 and TRBJ1-1; no clear D gene. The CDR3 spans 11 residues. Germline V CDR1 and CDR2: SEHNR, FQNEAQ (reference sequence). V dropped 3 bases and J dropped 8 bases, with 7 bases sitting between them. CDR3 sequence (DNA): TGTGCCAGCAGCTTGGTTCAGGAAGCTTTCTTT. It yields the protein CASSLVQEAFF.

The chain employs TRBV7-2 and TRBJ2-7, with 7 bases fitting TRBD2. The CDR3 has 15 amino acids. The germline gives CDR1 SGHTA, CDR2 FQGNSA. V dropped 1 base and J dropped 4; count of bases not matched to a gene: 7. In nucleotides, the CDR3 is TGTGCCAGCAGCTTAGGTCCGAGCGGGGATTACGAGCAGTACTTC. It yields the protein CASSLGPSGDYEQYF.

The chain joins TRBV13 to TRBJ2-1, with TRBD2 identical over 9 bases. This CDR3 region has 18 residues. V lost 0 bases to trimming and J lost 4 bases; unmatched junction nucleotides: 10. Germline values: CDR1 PRHDT, CDR2 FYEKMQ (reference sequence). The CDR3 bases are TGTGCCAGCAGCTTAGGCGGTAGCGGGGGATTGGATTACAATGAGCAGTTCTTC. Translation: CASSLGGSGGLDYNEQFF.

The chain joins TRBV11-1 to TRBJ2-7; a weak D match, TRBD2 (6 bases). V lost 0 bases and J 5 bases, leaving 14 bases between the germline ends. CDR3 size: 15 residues. Looked up from germline, CDR1 is SGHAT and CDR2 is FQDESV (reference sequence). The chain's CDR3 is CASSLADYPEDEQYF. DNA for the CDR3: TGTGCCAGCAGCTTAGCGGACTATCCGGAGGACGAGCAGTACTTC. Drawing the rest from reference TRBV11-1 and TRBJ2-7, the complete variable domain is EAEVAQSPRYKITEKSQAVAFWCDPISGHATLYWYRQILGQGPELLVQFQDESVVDDSQLPKDRFSAERLKGVDSTLKIQPAELGDSAMYLCASSLADYPEDEQYFGPGTRLTVT.

V and J are TRBV7-2 and TRBJ2-1; 10 bases match TRBD2. CDR3 size: 17 residues. CDR1 and CDR2 from the germline V gene are SGHTA and FQGNSA. V dropped 0 bases and J dropped 6; count of bases not matched to a gene: 8. The CDR3 here is CASSLAALAGKINEQFF. Written as DNA, the CDR3 is TGTGCCAGCAGCTTAGCGGCACTAGCGGGAAAGATCAATGAGCAGTTCTTC. The full variable domain, completed using reference TRBV7-2 and TRBJ2-1, is GAGVSQSPSNKVTEKGKDVELRCDPISGHTALYWYRQSLGQGLEFLIYFQGNSAPDKSGLPSDRFSAERTGGSVSTLTIQRTQQEDSAVYLCASSLAALAGKINEQFFGPGTRLTVL.

The chain couples TRBV10-3 to TRBJ2-3; 7 bases are a match to TRBD2. The CDR3 consists of 16 residues. Germline V gene data show CDR1 as ENHRY and CDR2 as SYGVKD. Trimming removed 1 base from V and 0 bases from J; junction bases left unmatched: 4. CDR3 amino acids: CAISEWGGTSTDTQYF. In nucleotides, the CDR3 is TGTGCCATCAGTGAGTGGGGGGGGACCAGCACAGATACGCAGTATTTT.

The chain combines TRBV28 with TRBJ1-5; the D is unclear. V lost 4 bases and J 7 bases, leaving 8 bases between the germline ends. The CDR3 consists of 12 residues. Germline-derived CDR1 and CDR2 are MDHEN and SYDVKM. CDR3 region: CASSWEDQPQHF. CDR3 sequence (DNA): TGTGCCAGCAGTTGGGAGGACCAGCCCCAGCATTTT.

The chain recombines TRBV2 with TRBJ2-7; D possibly corresponds to TRBD2 (5 bases). Germline V gene lookup returns CDR1 SNHLY and CDR2 FYNNEI. V lost 4 bases, J lost 4 bases, and 14 bases lay in between. This CDR3 has 14 amino acids. Here the CDR3 reads CASSGRGFGYEQYF. The CDR3 DNA follows: TGTGCCAGCAGTGGAAGAGGGTTCGGGTACGAGCAGTACTTC.

The chain links TRBV6-1 to TRBJ1-1, with TRBD1 identical over 10 bases. Trimming at V came to 5 bases and at J to 2 bases, leaving 5 bases not matched to a gene. Per germline, CDR1 MNHNS and CDR2 SASEGT. CDR3 length: 15 residues. Here the CDR3 DNA reads TGTGCCAGCAGTAGGACAGGGGGGCTAAACACTGAAGCTTTCTTT. As protein: CASSRTGGLNTEAFF.

The CDR3 sequence: CASSVGTGGFYTGELFF. CDR3 sequence (DNA): TGTGCCAGCAGCGTCGGGACAGGGGGCTTTTACACCGGGGAGCTGTTTTTT. This rearrangement joins TRBV9 to TRBJ2-2; 12 positions match TRBD1. The CDR3 consists of 17 residues. Germline values: CDR1 SGDLS, CDR2 YYNGEE. J gave up 3 bases and V 2 bases, and 5 bases lay outside the gene matches. Full variable domain (outside the CDR3, taken from reference TRBV9 and TRBJ2-2): DSGVTQTPKHLITATGQRVTLRCSPRSGDLSVYWYQQSLDQGLQFLIQYYNGEERAKGNILERFSAQQFPDLHSELNLSSLELGDSALYFCASSVGTGGFYTGELFFGEGSRLTVL.

The table lists this clone with many counts. CDR3 in amino acids: CASSEQGEIYEQYF. DNA for the CDR3: TGTGCCAGCAGTGAACAGGGGGAGATCTACGAGCAGTACTTC. The chain joins TRBV2 to TRBJ2-7; TRBD1 aligns across 7 bases. V shed 2 bases and J 3 bases; nucleotides not matched to a gene: 4. This CDR3 comprises 14 residues. Per germline, CDR1 SNHLY and CDR2 FYNNEI.